The 9 T cell receptor beta chains reported below all come from one sample, sequenced in a study of tumor-infiltrating lymphocytes in oesophageal squamous cell carcinoma. TCRdb re-analysed the PCR reads in MiXCR, keeping a single row per CDR3 protein. The sample consists of over 10,000 distinct CDR3 sequences, roughly 47% of them appearing once. The material sequenced was normal esophageal tissue next to the tumor. The receptor source for this set is a male donor with esophageal squamous cell carcinoma.

V is TRBV5-6 and J is TRBJ2-6; D unresolved. CDR1 and CDR2 (germline): SGHDT, YYEEEE. The germline V and J ends were trimmed by 4 bases and 0 bases, with 11 bases remaining between them. This CDR3 is built from 16 residues. The CDR3: CASSPVSGSGANVLTF. CDR3 sequence (DNA): TGTGCCAGCAGCCCAGTATCCGGCTCTGGGGCCAACGTCCTGACTTTC.

The chain joins TRBV7-8 to TRBJ2-4; 7 bases are shared with TRBD2. The J call may not be correct, given that the DNA end is closer to TRBJ2-7. The CDR3 runs to 16 residues. Germline V CDR1 and CDR2: SGHVS, FQNEAQ. The CDR3 region is CASSLALGSGSYEQYF. For the CDR3, the DNA is TGTGCCAGCAGCTTAGCGCTTGGTAGCGGGTCCTACGAGCAGTACTTC.

V and J are TRBV12-3 or TRBV12-4 and TRBJ2-5, with D hard to call. The J call may be incorrect, as the DNA end agrees better with TRBJ2-7. The CDR3 sequence is 14 residues long. The CDR3 protein is CASSLGRWGYEQYF. CDR3 coding DNA: TGTGCCAGCAGCCTAGGACGGTGGGGCTACGAGCAGTACTTC.

At least ten counts were recorded for this clonotype. J is TRBJ2-7 and V is TRBV12-3 or TRBV12-4; 9 bases align to TRBD1. V dropped 5 bases and J dropped 6; count of bases not matched to a gene: 17. The CDR3 has 17 amino acids. In nucleotides, the CDR3 is TGTGCCAGCAGTCTTACCTACGGGACAGGGTTTCCTACCGAGCAGTACTTC. As protein: CASSLTYGTGFPTEQYF.

The chain joins TRBV28 to TRBJ2-1, with 10 bases lining up with TRBD2. The DNA matches TRBJ2-7 better at its end, which makes the J call doubtful. Per the germline V gene, CDR1 is MDHEN and CDR2 is SYDVKM. CDR3 length: 15 residues. The CDR3 nucleotides read TGTGCCAGCAGTTTACAACTAGCGGGAACGTACGAGCAGTACTTC. This translates into CASSLQLAGTYEQYF.

At least ten counts were recorded for this clonotype. Possible read error: a much larger clone is one base away. V gene TRBV28 combines with J gene TRBJ2-5; D possibly matches TRBD1 or TRBD2 (5 bases each). This CDR3 comprises 15 residues. CDR1 MDHEN and CDR2 SYDVKM come from the germline V gene. Trimming took off 5 bases at V and 11 bases at J, with 24 bases between the two ends. The DNA for the CDR3 is TGTGCCAGCAGTCTAGGGACGAAAGCCTACAATGAGCAGTACTTC. Translation gives CASSLGTKAYNEQYF.

This clonotype has just a few counts. The J gene is TRBJ2-2, the V gene TRBV11-2; D remains ambiguous. The CDR3 runs 12 residues. Germline CDR1 reads SGHAT; CDR2 reads FQNNGV. V was pared by 3 bases and J by 5 bases, with 4 bases between. The DNA for the CDR3 is TGTGCCAGCAGCTTCATGACCGGGGAGCTGTTTTTT. It is translated as CASSFMTGELFF. The full variable domain, completed using reference TRBV11-2 and TRBJ2-2, is EAGVAQSPRYKIIEKRQSVAFWCNPISGHATLYWYQQILGQGPKLLIQFQNNGVVDDSQLPKDRFSAERLKGVDSTLKIQPAKLEDSAVYLCASSFMTGELFFGEGSRLTVL.

By share, this clonotype ranks as medium-sized. The CDR3 reads CASSLAQGGEKLFF. CDR3 nucleotide sequence: TGTGCCAGCAGCTTAGCACAGGGAGGCGAAAAACTGTTTTTT. The gene calls are TRBV7-2 and TRBJ1-4, with TRBD1 as a possible D gene (6 bases). V lost 0 bases and J lost 8, with 10 bases in between. Germline loops: CDR1 SGHTA, CDR2 FQGNSA. CDR3 size: 14 residues.

This clonotype was seen at least ten times. One base away lies a much larger clone, so this may be a sequencing read error. The chain combines TRBV7-8 with TRBJ2-7; 7 bases match TRBD2. CDR3 length: 15 residues. With 3 bases clipped from V and 7 bases from J, the junction kept 12 bases outside the gene matches. CDR1 is SGHVS, CDR2 FQNEAQ, per germline. CDR3 nucleotides: TGTGCCAGCAGCTTCCAGCGGGGTACCTACAATGAGCAGTACTTC. This encodes CASSFQRGTYNEQYF.